Listed here are 19 T cell receptor beta chains from one sample, sequenced in a study of T cell responses to AZD1222 COVID-19 vaccine. Clones were read by immunoSEQ multiplex PCR, and TCRdb kept only the in-frame ones, dropping some. The sample carries 95,000 to 110,000 clones, around 91% recorded once. Here the sequenced sample was peripheral blood, taken on day 0 of AZD1222 vaccination. These receptors all come from an adult in good health.

Comments on this clone: Mismatch with germline at one junction end may stem from a read error. This rearrangement joins TRBV7-7 to TRBJ2-5, with 9 positions matching TRBD2. The CDR3 length is 14 residues. Germline lookup yields CDR1 SSHAT and CDR2 FNYEAQ (reference sequence). CDR3 DNA: TGTGCTAGCAGCTCCACCGGGACTAGCAAGACCCAGTACTTC. Its translation: CASSSTGTSKTQYF.

Worth noting for this clone: Likely a read error: the CDR3 ends without its conserved phenylalanine or tryptophan. The chain joins TRBV5-8 to TRBJ1-6; weak D call: TRBD1 (5 bases). This CDR3 has 16 amino acids. Germline CDR1 SGHTS, CDR2 YDEGEE. V lost 9 bases and J lost 0, with 16 bases in between. CDR3 protein: CATQPFGGSYNSPLHL. The CDR3 nucleotides read TGTGCCACACAACCCTTCGGGGGCTCCTATAATTCACCCCTCCACCTT.

This rearrangement joins TRBV10-2 to TRBJ2-2; 7 positions match TRBD2. With V trimmed by 6 bases and J by 3 bases, 10 bases remained unmatched. Germline V lookup: CDR1 WSHSY, CDR2 SAAADI. CDR3 length: 16 amino acids. CDR3 protein: CASRYHGGSYTGELFF. The DNA of the CDR3 is TGCGCCAGCAGGTACCACGGCGGGAGTTACACCGGGGAGCTGTTTTTT.

The rearrangement uses TRBV28 and TRBJ2-5, with 9 bases matching TRBD2. Germline V lookup: CDR1 MDHEN, CDR2 SYDVKM. Unmatched junction bases numbered 3, after V lost 0 bases and J lost 4 bases. This CDR3 is 15 amino acids long. This CDR3 is CASSLWRGGPETQYF. The CDR3 DNA is TGTGCCAGCAGTTTATGGCGGGGGGGCCCAGAGACCCAGTACTTC.

The CDR3 bases are TGTGCCAGCAGCTTCCGGGACAGGGGAGGTGAGACCCAGTACTTC. Residues: CASSFRDRGGETQYF. The chain uses TRBV7-8 and TRBJ2-5; 10 bases match TRBD1. With V trimmed by 3 bases and J by 5 bases, 6 bases remained unmatched. This CDR3 is built from 15 residues. Germline lookup yields CDR1 SGHVS and CDR2 FQNEAQ.

The rearrangement uses TRBV3-1 (or the pseudogene TRBV3-2) and TRBJ2-2, with D tentatively TRBD1 (5 bases). The V gene's germline CDR1 is LGHDT and CDR2 YNNKEL (reference sequence). Trimming removed 1 base at V and 4 bases at J, with 10 bases between. This CDR3 comprises 15 residues. The DNA of the CDR3 is TGTGCCAGCAGCCAAGTCTGGGGCGGCACCGGGGAGCTGTTTTTT. Translation gives CASSQVWGGTGELFF.

This chain connects TRBV3-1 (or the pseudogene TRBV3-2) to TRBJ2-7, with D perhaps matching TRBD1 or TRBD2 (5 bases each). The length of the CDR3 is 16 residues. Germline CDR1 LGHDT, CDR2 YNNKEL (reference sequence). V was trimmed by 4 bases and J by 2 bases, leaving 18 bases between them. CDR3 region: CASSLRPSGGTYEQYF. Here the CDR3 DNA reads TGTGCCAGCAGCCTCCGCCCTAGTGGGGGTACCTACGAGCAGTACTTC.

The chain couples TRBV2 to TRBJ2-3; D gene uncertain. The CDR3 runs to 12 residues. With 1 base removed from V and 7 bases from J, the gap between germline ends came to 6 bases. CDR1 SNHLY and CDR2 FYNNEI come from the germline V gene. In DNA, the CDR3 is TGTGCCAGCAGTGAAGTGAGGCATACGCAGTATTTT. It codes for CASSEVRHTQYF.

The V gene is TRBV4-1, the J gene TRBJ2-7; D is uncertain. V was cut by 5 bases and J by 1 base, with 9 bases left in between. Germline assignment: CDR1 MGHRA and CDR2 YSYEKL. This CDR3 region has 13 residues. The CDR3 spells CASSKTGSYEQYF. The DNA of the CDR3 is TGCGCCAGCAGCAAGACGGGTTCCTACGAGCAGTACTTC.

The rearrangement links TRBV19 to TRBJ1-2; D gene uncertain. Per germline, CDR1 LNHDA and CDR2 SQIVND (reference sequence). The CDR3 runs to 13 residues. Trimming took off 6 bases at V and 8 bases at J, with 16 bases between the two ends. This CDR3 reads CASSLLDLVGYTF. In DNA form, the CDR3 reads TGTGCCAGTAGCCTACTAGACCTGGTCGGCTACACCTTC.

This clone has a handful of counts. V gene TRBV10-1 combines with J gene TRBJ2-1; D is unresolved. Germline assignment: CDR1 WNHNN and CDR2 SYGVQD (reference sequence). This CDR3 is 13 amino acids long. The V end was cut by 7 bases, the J end by 10 bases, with 17 bases between. The CDR3 DNA sequence: TGCGCCAGCACTCCGGGCCTGAGGACCGAGCAGTTCTTC. Its protein is CASTPGLRTEQFF.

This rearrangement joins TRBV10-1 to TRBJ2-1; 11 positions match TRBD2. Losses at the gene ends were 7 bases for V and 9 bases for J; bases not matched to a gene: 8. This CDR3 has 14 residues. Germline values: CDR1 WNHNN, CDR2 SYGVQD (reference sequence). DNA of the CDR3: TGCGCCAGCACCCCGGGACTAGCGGCCGGTGAGCAGTTCTTC. Protein product: CASTPGLAAGEQFF.

Points on this clone: This likely comes from a read error, as the CDR3 has no conserved phenylalanine or tryptophan at its end. The J gene is TRBJ1-6, the V gene TRBV19, with D possibly TRBD1 on 5 matching bases. Germline V gene lookup returns CDR1 LNHDA and CDR2 SQIVND (reference sequence). The CDR3 runs to 14 residues. V lost 7 bases, J lost 8 bases, and 15 bases lay in between. The CDR3, as DNA: TGTGCCAGTATGCGCTCCTCCAGGGATTCACCCCTCCACCTT. Protein product: CASMRSSRDSPLHL.

The chain employs TRBV4-1 and TRBJ1-6; D is undetermined. Deletions cut 3 bases from V and 8 bases from J, with 17 bases between. Germline V gene lookup returns CDR1 MGHRA and CDR2 YSYEKL. The CDR3 runs to 16 residues. Here the CDR3 reads CASSHLGRTDHSPLHF. The CDR3 coding sequence is TGCGCCAGCAGCCACCTAGGGAGGACGGACCATTCACCCCTCCACTTT.

This clone appeared once. The genes are TRBV9 and TRBJ2-7, with D hard to call. In germline, CDR1 is SGDLS, CDR2 YYNGEE. This CDR3 has 14 amino acids. V shed 2 bases and J shed 4 bases, with 13 bases lying between them. For the CDR3, the DNA is TGTGCCAGCAGCGTCCTCCCCGGGCCGTACGAGCAGTACTTC. Translating gives CASSVLPGPYEQYF. The full variable domain, in which reference TRBV9 and TRBJ2-7 provide the parts outside the CDR3, is DSGVTQTPKHLITATGQRVTLRCSPRSGDLSVYWYQQSLDQGLQFLIQYYNGEERAKGNILERFSAQQFPDLHSELNLSSLELGDSALYFCASSVLPGPYEQYFGPGTRLTVT.

The CDR3 spells CASSFGGVDQPQHF. As DNA, the CDR3 is TGTGCCAGCAGCTTTGGGGGCGTAGATCAGCCCCAGCATTTT. The V call is TRBV7-8, the J call TRBJ1-5; a possible D gene is TRBD1 (6 bases). The CDR3 covers 14 residues. Trimming took 3 bases from V and 5 from J, leaving 11 bases between them. Germline V gene data show CDR1 as SGHVS and CDR2 as FQNEAQ.

The V gene is TRBV19, the J gene TRBJ2-2, with D possibly TRBD1 on 6 matching bases. Germline V gene lookup returns CDR1 LNHDA and CDR2 SQIVND (reference sequence). Trimming stripped 3 bases from V and 6 bases from J, with 17 bases between. The CDR3 is 16 amino acids. The CDR3 is CASSITGTSPAGELFF. As DNA, the CDR3 is TGTGCCAGTAGTATCACCGGGACATCCCCAGCCGGGGAGCTGTTTTTT.

The chain recombines TRBV5-6 with TRBJ2-3, with 7 bases that match TRBD1. The CDR3 has 14 amino acids. Germline V gene data show CDR1 as SGHDT and CDR2 as YYEEEE. J lost 3 bases, V lost 3 bases, and 4 bases had no gene match. CDR3 nucleotides: TGTGCCAGCAGCTGGTACAGGGGTACAGATACGCAGTATTTT. Amino acids: CASSWYRGTDTQYF.

The chain joins TRBV25-1 to TRBJ2-2; D possibly corresponds to TRBD1 (6 bases). CDR3 length: 17 amino acids. V was shortened by 4 bases and J by 0 bases, with 15 bases between the two germline ends. Germline-derived CDR1 and CDR2 are MGHDK and SYGVNS. For the CDR3, the DNA is TGTGCCAGCAGTGGGGACGGACAGTTCGCGAACACCGGGGAGCTGTTTTTT. Residues: CASSGDGQFANTGELFF.